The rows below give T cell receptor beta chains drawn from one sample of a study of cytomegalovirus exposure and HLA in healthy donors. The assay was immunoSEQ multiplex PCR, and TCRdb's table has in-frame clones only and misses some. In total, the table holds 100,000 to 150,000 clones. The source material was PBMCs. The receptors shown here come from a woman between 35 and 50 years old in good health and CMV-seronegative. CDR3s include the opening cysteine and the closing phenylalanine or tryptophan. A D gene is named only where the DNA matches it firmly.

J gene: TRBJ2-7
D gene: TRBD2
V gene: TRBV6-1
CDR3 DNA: TGTGCCAGCCTTTCCGGGGGGGCCGGAGACGAGCAGTACTTC
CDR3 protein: CASLSGGAGDEQYF

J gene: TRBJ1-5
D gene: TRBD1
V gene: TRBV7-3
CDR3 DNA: TGTGCCAGCAGCTTAGGGACAGAGGGGCAGCCCCAGCATTTT
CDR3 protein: CASSLGTEGQPQHF

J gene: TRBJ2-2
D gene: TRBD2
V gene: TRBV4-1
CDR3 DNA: TGCGCCAGCAGCCCAAGAGCGGGGCCCCTCATCAACACCGGGGAGCTGTTTTTT
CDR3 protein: CASSPRAGPLINTGELFF

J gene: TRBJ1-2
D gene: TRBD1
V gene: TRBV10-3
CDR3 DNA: TGTGCCATCAGTGAGCGGGGACAGGGCGACTATGGCTACACCTTC
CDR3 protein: CAISERGQGDYGYTF

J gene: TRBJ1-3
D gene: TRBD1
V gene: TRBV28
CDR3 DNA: TGTGCCAGCAGTATGTCGAACAGGGGGGGGGCGAGGAACACCATATATTTT
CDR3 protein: CASSMSNRGGARNTIYF

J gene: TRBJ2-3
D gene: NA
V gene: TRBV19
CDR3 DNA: TGTGCCAGTGGGAACAGGGCTCGCACAGATACGCAGTATTTT
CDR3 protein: CASGNRARTDTQYF

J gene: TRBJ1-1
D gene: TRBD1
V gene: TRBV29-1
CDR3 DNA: TGCAGCGTTCACAGGGGGCTCGGAACTGAAGCTTTCTTT
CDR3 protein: CSVHRGLGTEAFF

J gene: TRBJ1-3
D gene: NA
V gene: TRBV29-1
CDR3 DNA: TGCAGCGTTGGCTTAGGGGGCTCTGGAAACACCATATATTTT
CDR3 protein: CSVGLGGSGNTIYF

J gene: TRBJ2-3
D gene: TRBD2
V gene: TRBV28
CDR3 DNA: TGTGCCAGCAACCCTTTTAGCGGGGGGGGAACAGATACGCAGTATTTT
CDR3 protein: CASNPFSGGGTDTQYF

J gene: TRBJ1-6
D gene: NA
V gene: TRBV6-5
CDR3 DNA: TGTGCCAGCAGTTACATCGGTTCACCCCTCCACTTT
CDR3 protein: CASSYIGSPLHF

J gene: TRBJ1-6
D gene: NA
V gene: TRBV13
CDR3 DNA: TGTGCCAGCAGCTTATATCGGAGCTCCTATAATTCACCCCTCCACTTT
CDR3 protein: CASSLYRSSYNSPLHF

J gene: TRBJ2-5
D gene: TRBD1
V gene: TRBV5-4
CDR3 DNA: TGTGCCAGCATAATGGACAGGGGGCGGGAGACCCAGTACTTC
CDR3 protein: CASIMDRGRETQYF

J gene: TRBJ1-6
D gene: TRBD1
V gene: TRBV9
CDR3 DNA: TGTGCCAGCAGCCAGGGACAGTCTAATTCACCCCTCCACTTT
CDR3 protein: CASSQGQSNSPLHF

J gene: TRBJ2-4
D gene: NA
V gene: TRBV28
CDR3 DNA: TGTGCCAGCAGTTTCCGACAGGTTTTGGCAGCCAAAAACATTCAGTACTTC
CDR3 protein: CASSFRQVLAAKNIQYF

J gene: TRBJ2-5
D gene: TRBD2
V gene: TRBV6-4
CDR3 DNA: TGTGCCAGCAGTATTCGGGGGGGCCAAGAGACCCAGTACTTC
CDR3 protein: CASSIRGGQETQYF

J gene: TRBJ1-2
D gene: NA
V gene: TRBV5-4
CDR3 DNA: TGTGCCAGCAGCCAGGGACTTTGGGGGGGTGGCTACACCTTC
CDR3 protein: CASSQGLWGGGYTF

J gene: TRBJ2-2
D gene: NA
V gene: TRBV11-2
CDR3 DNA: TGTGCCAGCAGCTTCGGACAAAACACCGGGGAGCTGTTTTTT
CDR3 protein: CASSFGQNTGELFF

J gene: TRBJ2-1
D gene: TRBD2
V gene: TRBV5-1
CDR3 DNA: TGCGCCAGCAGCGCGCTAGCGGGGGGGCTCAATGAGCAGTTCTTC
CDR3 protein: CASSALAGGLNEQFF

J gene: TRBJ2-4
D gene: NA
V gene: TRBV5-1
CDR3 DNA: TGCGCCAGCAGCTTGGTGCCAGGGGAGTTCAACATTCAGTACTTC
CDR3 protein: CASSLVPGEFNIQYF

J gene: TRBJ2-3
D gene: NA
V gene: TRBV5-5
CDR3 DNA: TGTGCCAGCAGCTTGGGGGCCACAGATACGCAGTATTTT
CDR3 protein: CASSLGATDTQYF

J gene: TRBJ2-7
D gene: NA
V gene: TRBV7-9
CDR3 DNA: TGTGCCAGCAGCTTAGGAGGGGCGGGGCTTCACGAGCAGTACTTC
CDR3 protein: CASSLGGAGLHEQYF

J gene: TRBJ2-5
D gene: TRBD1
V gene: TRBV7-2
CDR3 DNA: TGTGCCAGCAGCCGTGGACAGGGATTGGAAGAGACCCAGTACTTC
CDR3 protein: CASSRGQGLEETQYF

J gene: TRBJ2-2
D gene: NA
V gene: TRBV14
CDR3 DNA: TGTGCCAGCAGCCAAGGAAGGACAATAAACGGGGAGCTGTTTTTT
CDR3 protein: CASSQGRTINGELFF

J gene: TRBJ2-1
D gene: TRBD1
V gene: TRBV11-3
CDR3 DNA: TGTGCCAGCAGCTTATCACAGGGGAATGAGCAGTTCTTC
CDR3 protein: CASSLSQGNEQFF

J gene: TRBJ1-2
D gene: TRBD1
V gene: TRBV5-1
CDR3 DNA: TGCGCCAGCAGCTTGGAGGGACAGGGTGTTTATGGCTACACCTTC
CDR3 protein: CASSLEGQGVYGYTF

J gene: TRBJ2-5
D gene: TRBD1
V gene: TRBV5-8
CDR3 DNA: TGTGCCAGCAGCTCGGGGTCTACTACAGGGGGTCGGGAGACCCAGTACTTC
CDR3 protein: CASSSGSTTGGRETQYF

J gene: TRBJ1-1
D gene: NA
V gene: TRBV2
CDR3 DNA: TGTGCCAGCAGTGAAGCGAGTGAAGCTTTCTTT
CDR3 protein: CASSEASEAFF

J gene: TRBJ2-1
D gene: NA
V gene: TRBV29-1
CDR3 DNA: TGCAGCGTCCTACCCCAACTAGCTTTAAGGAATGAGCAGTTCTTC
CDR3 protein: CSVLPQLALRNEQFF